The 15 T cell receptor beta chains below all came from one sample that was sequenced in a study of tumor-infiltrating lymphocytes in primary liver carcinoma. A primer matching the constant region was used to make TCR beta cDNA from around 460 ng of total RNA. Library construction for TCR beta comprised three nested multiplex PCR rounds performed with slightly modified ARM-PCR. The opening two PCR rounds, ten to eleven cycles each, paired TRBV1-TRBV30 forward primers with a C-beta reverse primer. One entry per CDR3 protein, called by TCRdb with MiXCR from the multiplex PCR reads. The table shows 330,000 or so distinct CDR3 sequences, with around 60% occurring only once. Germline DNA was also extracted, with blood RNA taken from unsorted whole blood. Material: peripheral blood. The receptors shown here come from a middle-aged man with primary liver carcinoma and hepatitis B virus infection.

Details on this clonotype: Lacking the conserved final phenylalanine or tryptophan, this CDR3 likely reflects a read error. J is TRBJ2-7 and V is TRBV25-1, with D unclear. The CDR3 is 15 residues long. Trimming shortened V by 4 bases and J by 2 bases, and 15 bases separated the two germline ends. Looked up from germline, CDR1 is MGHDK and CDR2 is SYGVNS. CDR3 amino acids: CASSAPEERTYEQYL. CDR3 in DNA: TGTGCCAGCAGTGCCCCCGAAGAACGGACCTACGAGCAGTACTTG.

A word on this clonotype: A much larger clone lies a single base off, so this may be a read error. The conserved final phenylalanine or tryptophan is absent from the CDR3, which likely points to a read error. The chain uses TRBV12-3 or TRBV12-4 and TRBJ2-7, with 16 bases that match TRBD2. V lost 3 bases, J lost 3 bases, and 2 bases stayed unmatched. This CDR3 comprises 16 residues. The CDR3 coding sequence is TGTGCCAGCAGTTTGGGACTAGCGGGAGGGGACTACGAGCAGTACCTC. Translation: CASSLGLAGGDYEQYL.

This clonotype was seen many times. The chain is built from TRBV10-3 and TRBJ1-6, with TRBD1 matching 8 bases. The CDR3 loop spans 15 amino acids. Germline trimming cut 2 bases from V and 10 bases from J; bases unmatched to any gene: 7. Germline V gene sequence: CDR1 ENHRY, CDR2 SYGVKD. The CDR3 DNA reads TGTGCCATCAGTGAGATTGGACAGGGTCGGTCACCCCTCCACTTT. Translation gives CAISEIGQGRSPLHF.

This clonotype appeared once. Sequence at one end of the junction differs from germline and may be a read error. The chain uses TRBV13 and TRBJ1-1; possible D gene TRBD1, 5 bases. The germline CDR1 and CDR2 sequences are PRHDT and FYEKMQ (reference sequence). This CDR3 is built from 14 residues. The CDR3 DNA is TGTGTCAGCAGCTTAGTTGCGGGGGGAACTGAAGCTTTCTTT. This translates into CVSSLVAGGTEAFF.

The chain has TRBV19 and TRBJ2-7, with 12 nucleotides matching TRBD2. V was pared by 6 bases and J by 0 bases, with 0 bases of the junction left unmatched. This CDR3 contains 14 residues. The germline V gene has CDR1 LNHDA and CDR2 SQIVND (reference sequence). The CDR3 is CASRTSGSSYEQYF. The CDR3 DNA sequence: TGTGCCAGTAGGACTAGCGGGAGCTCCTACGAGCAGTACTTC.

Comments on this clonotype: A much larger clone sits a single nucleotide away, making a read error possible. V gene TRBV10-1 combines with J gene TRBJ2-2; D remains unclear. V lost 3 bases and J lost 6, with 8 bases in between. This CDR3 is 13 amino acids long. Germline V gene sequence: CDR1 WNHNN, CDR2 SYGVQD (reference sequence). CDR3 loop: CASSEMPSGELFF. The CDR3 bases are TGCGCCAGCAGTGAAATGCCCTCCGGGGAGCTGTTTTTT.

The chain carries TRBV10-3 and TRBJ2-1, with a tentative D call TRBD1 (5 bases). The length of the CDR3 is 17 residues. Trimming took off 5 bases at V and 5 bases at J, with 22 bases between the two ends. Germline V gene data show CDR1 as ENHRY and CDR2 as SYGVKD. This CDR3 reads CAISSSRSLSRDNEQFF. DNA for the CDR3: TGTGCCATCAGTTCGTCACGTAGCCTGTCCAGGGACAATGAGCAGTTCTTC.

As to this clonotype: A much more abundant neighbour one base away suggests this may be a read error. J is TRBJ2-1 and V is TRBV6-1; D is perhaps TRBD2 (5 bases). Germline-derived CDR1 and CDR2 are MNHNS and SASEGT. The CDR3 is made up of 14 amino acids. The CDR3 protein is CAGSYLSLANEQFF. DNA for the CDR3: TGTGCCGGCAGTTACTTAAGTCTAGCCAATGAGCAGTTCTTC.

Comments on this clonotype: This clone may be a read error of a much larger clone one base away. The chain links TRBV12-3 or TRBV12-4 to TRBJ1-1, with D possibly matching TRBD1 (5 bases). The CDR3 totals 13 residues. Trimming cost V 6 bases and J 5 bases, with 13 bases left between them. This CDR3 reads CASRNEGLTEAFF. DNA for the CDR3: TGTGCCAGCAGGAACGAGGGGTTAACTGAAGCTTTCTTT.

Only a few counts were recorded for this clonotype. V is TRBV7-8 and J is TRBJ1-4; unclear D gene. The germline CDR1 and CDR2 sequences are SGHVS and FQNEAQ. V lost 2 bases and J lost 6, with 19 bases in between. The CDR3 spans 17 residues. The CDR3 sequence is CASSLSIAIYWDEKLFF. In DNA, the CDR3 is TGTGCCAGCAGCTTAAGTATCGCAATTTATTGGGATGAAAAACTGTTTTTT.

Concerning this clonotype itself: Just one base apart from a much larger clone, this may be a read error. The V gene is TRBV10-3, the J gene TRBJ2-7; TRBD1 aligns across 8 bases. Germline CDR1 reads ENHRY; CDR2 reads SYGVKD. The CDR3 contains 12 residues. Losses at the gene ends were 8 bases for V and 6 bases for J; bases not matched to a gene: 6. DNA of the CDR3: TGTGCCATCGGGGGACAGGCTAGCGAGCAGTACTTC. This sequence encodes CAIGGQASEQYF.

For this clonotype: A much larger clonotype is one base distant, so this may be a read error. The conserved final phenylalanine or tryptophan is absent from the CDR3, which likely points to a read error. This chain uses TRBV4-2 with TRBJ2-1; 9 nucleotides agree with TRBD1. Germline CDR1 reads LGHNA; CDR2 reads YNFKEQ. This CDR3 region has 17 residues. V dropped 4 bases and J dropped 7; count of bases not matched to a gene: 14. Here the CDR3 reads CASSRNLPGQGVNEQFL. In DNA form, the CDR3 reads TGTGCCAGCAGCCGGAATTTACCGGGACAGGGCGTAAATGAGCAGTTCCTC.

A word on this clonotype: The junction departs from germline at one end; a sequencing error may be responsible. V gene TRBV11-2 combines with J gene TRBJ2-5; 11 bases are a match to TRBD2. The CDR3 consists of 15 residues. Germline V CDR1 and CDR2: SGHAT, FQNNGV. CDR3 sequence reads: CAISQGLAGGETQYF. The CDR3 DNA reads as TGTGCCATCAGCCAGGGGCTAGCGGGAGGCGAGACCCAGTACTTC. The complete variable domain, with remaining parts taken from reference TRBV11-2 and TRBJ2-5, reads EAGVAQSPRYKIIEKRQSVAFWCNPISGHATLYWYQQILGQGPKLLIQFQNNGVVDDSQLPKDRFSAERLKGVDSTLKIQPAKLEDSAVYLCAISQGLAGGETQYFGPGTRLLVL.

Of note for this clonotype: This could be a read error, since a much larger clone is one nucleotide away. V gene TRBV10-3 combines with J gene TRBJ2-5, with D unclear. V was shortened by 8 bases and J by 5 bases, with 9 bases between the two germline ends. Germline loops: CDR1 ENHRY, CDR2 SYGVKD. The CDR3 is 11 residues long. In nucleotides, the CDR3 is TGTGCCATCGAGGCATCTGAGACCCAGTACTTC. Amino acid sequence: CAIEASETQYF.

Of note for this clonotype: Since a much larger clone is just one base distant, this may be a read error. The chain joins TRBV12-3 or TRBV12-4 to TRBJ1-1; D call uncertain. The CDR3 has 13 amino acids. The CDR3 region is CASSSNMNTKAFF. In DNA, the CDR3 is TGTGCCAGCAGTTCCAATATGAACACTAAAGCTTTCTTT.